What follows are 17 T cell receptor beta chains derived from one specimen sequenced in a study of blood T cell repertoires in COVID-19 (dated by TCRdb to the early 2020s). The library came from the immunoSEQ multiplex PCR assay. In its TCRdb copy, this immuneACCESS table keeps in-frame sequences only and misses some clones. Where compared with another copy, unresolved V genes explain less than half of these, and the others have no known cause. Within this sample are approximately 46,000 clones, with about 88% of them counted one time only. The ten largest clones add up to about 16% of the sample. Sequences were obtained from peripheral blood. The origin of the receptors is a man between 65 and 79 years old with active COVID-19.

DNA for the CDR3: TGTGCCAGCAGTGAGGCGGGACAGGGTGGAGATACGCAGTATTTT. Translated: CASSEAGQGGDTQYF. The chain uses TRBV6-1 and TRBJ2-3; 9 nucleotides match TRBD1. Germline loops: CDR1 MNHNS, CDR2 SASEGT. Unmatched junction bases numbered 6, after V lost 3 bases and J lost 5 bases. This CDR3 region has 15 residues.

This chain uses TRBV12-3 or TRBV12-4 with TRBJ2-7, with unresolved D. The CDR3 spans 11 residues. Trimming removed 3 bases from V and 2 bases from J, with 2 bases in between. For the CDR3, the DNA is TGTGCCAGCAGTTTCGCCTACGAGCAGTACTTC. Translated, it gives CASSFAYEQYF.

The rearrangement joins TRBV6-5 to TRBJ2-3; 7 bases fit TRBD1. V shed 0 bases, J shed 2 bases, and the junction held 5 bases outside the gene matches. The germline CDR1 and CDR2 sequences are MNHEY and SVGAGI. The CDR3 extends over 16 amino acids. The CDR3: CASSYSGQPTTDTQYF. The DNA of the CDR3 is TGTGCCAGCAGTTACTCGGGACAGCCCACCACAGATACGCAGTATTTT.

The gene calls are TRBV6-5 and TRBJ1-3; 11 nucleotides line up with TRBD1. This CDR3 region has 15 residues. The V gene end was trimmed by 6 bases and the J gene end by 5 bases; junction bases not matched to a gene: 6. Germline V gene sequence: CDR1 MNHEY, CDR2 SVGAGI. The CDR3 nucleotides are TGTGCCAGCAGATCAGGACAGGGGGCGAGAAACACCATATATTTT. It is translated as CASRSGQGARNTIYF.

The rearrangement uses TRBV29-1 and TRBJ1-1; 9 nucleotides agree with TRBD1. Germline lookup yields CDR1 SQVTM and CDR2 ANQGSEA. CDR3 length: 13 amino acids. Trimming at V came to 3 bases and at J to 3 bases, leaving 2 bases not matched to a gene. In DNA, the CDR3 is TGCAGCGTTGAGACAGGGGGATACACTGAAGCTTTCTTT. Translated: CSVETGGYTEAFF.

V is TRBV4-3 and J is TRBJ1-2; 7 nucleotides line up with TRBD1. The CDR3 sequence is 15 residues long. V was pared by 0 bases and J by 7 bases, with 8 bases of the junction left unmatched. Germline V CDR1 and CDR2: LGHNA, YSLEER. The CDR3 spells CASSQDLGGGSGYTF. CDR3 sequence (DNA): TGCGCCAGCAGCCAAGATCTAGGAGGGGGCTCTGGCTACACCTTC.

The rearrangement joins TRBV6-1 to TRBJ1-1; D remains ambiguous. The CDR3 extends over 13 amino acids. Germline lookup yields CDR1 MNHNS and CDR2 SASEGT. V gave up 1 base and J gave up 1 base, with 4 bases separating them. The CDR3 DNA reads as TGTGCCAGCAGTGAAGGAGCGAACACTGAAGCTTTCTTT. This sequence encodes CASSEGANTEAFF.

J is TRBJ1-4 and V is TRBV5-1; D not resolved. CDR1 SGHRS and CDR2 YFSETQ come from the germline V gene. CDR3 length: 14 amino acids. Trimming removed 4 bases from V and 0 bases from J, with 7 bases in between. The CDR3 region is CASSPVTTNEKLFF. The CDR3 DNA sequence: TGCGCCAGCAGCCCCGTAACAACTAATGAAAAACTGTTTTTT.

The CDR3 loop is CASSLVWAPTDTQYF. The CDR3 bases are TGTGCCAGCAGCTTAGTGTGGGCCCCCACAGATACGCAGTATTTT. The chain links TRBV7-2 to TRBJ2-3; D uncertain. V lost 1 base and J 2 bases, leaving 10 bases between the germline ends. The CDR3 totals 15 residues. Germline CDR1 SGHTA, CDR2 FQGNSA.

The chain links TRBV9 to TRBJ2-1; 8 nucleotides align to TRBD2. After removal of 1 base from V and 7 bases from J, the junction contained 4 bases not matched to a gene. The germline V gene encodes CDR1 SGDLS and CDR2 YYNGEE. The CDR3 is made up of 14 amino acids. This CDR3 reads CASSVTSGSNEQFF. CDR3 DNA sequence: TGTGCCAGCAGCGTAACTAGCGGAAGTAATGAGCAGTTCTTC.

The chain combines TRBV7-3 with TRBJ2-2; 10 bases line up with TRBD1. With V trimmed by 3 bases and J by 5 bases, 3 bases remained unmatched. This CDR3 is built from 15 residues. Germline-derived CDR1 and CDR2 are SGHTA and FQGTGA. CDR3 amino acids: CASSLTGGTTGELFF. The CDR3 region has the DNA TGTGCCAGCAGCTTGACAGGGGGCACAACCGGGGAGCTGTTTTTT.

The rearrangement uses TRBV28 and TRBJ2-1, with 7 nucleotides matching TRBD2. V trimming: 7 bases; J trimming: 2 bases; junction bases outside the gene matches: 8. There are 15 residues in the CDR3. Per germline, CDR1 MDHEN and CDR2 SYDVKM. The CDR3 is CASTLGGGAYNEQFF. CDR3 sequence (DNA): TGTGCCAGCACCCTTGGGGGGGGAGCCTACAATGAGCAGTTCTTC. Based on the CDR3 plus reference TRBV28 and TRBJ2-1, the full variable domain is DVKVTQSSRYLVKRTGEKVFLECVQDMDHENMFWYRQDPGLGLRLIYFSYDVKMKEKGDIPEGYSVSREKKERFSLILESASTNQTSMYLCASTLGGGAYNEQFFGPGTRLTVL.

V and J are TRBV5-1 and TRBJ2-7, with D unresolved. The CDR3 is made up of 15 amino acids. Per the germline V gene, CDR1 is SGHRS and CDR2 is YFSETQ. The germline V and J ends were trimmed by 3 bases and 5 bases, with 18 bases remaining between them. The CDR3 DNA reads as TGCGCCAGCAGCTCTCAAAGAAGCTTCTCGGACGAGCAGTACTTC. Amino acid sequence: CASSSQRSFSDEQYF.

The V call is TRBV6-6, the J call TRBJ2-1; D is possibly TRBD2 (7 bases). The germline CDR1 and CDR2 sequences are MNHNY and SVGAGI (reference sequence). CDR3 size: 15 residues. Trimming cost V 2 bases and J 7 bases, with 15 bases left between them. In DNA form, the CDR3 reads TGTGCCAGCAGTTACAGGGGGGGGCCCGTAAATGAGCAGTTCTTC. Protein sequence: CASSYRGGPVNEQFF.

V and J are TRBV7-2 and TRBJ2-4; maybe TRBD2 (6 bases). The CDR3 is 15 residues long. V was cut by 3 bases and J by 3 bases, with 12 bases left in between. CDR1 and CDR2 from the germline V gene are SGHTA and FQGNSA. The DNA of the CDR3 is TGTGCCAGCAGCTTCGGGGGAATAGGCAAAAACATTCAGTACTTC. This gives the protein CASSFGGIGKNIQYF.

The chain couples TRBV2 to TRBJ1-1; 7 nucleotides line up with TRBD1. The ends lost 6 bases at V and 6 bases at J; junction bases unmatched: 4. Germline V gene data show CDR1 as SNHLY and CDR2 as FYNNEI. The CDR3 is made up of 12 amino acids. CDR3 coding DNA: TGTGCCAGCAGCCGACAGGGCGCTGAAGCTTTCTTT. This sequence encodes CASSRQGAEAFF.

V usage is TRBV18 and J usage is TRBJ2-1; 11 nucleotides agree with TRBD2. CDR1 is KGHSH, CDR2 LQKENI, per germline. The CDR3 sequence is 15 residues long. With 4 bases clipped from V and 4 bases from J, the junction kept 3 bases outside the gene matches. The CDR3 DNA reads as TGTGCCAGCTCACTTAGCGGGGGGGATTACAATGAGCAGTTCTTC. It yields the protein CASSLSGGDYNEQFF.